This T cell receptor (beta chain) was found in a study of metastatic and nonmetastatic thyroid tumors. Every patient was untreated before thyroid surgery. TCRdb ran MiXCR on the PCR reads. The sample lists 65,000 or so clones, about 4% occurring once. The CDR3 extends over 15 amino acids. Germline V gene data show CDR1 as SNHLY and CDR2 as FYNNEI. The J segment lost 8 bases and the V segment lost 5 bases, leaving 9 bases of the junction unmatched. This clone was found many times. The receptor's source is a female donor with papillary thyroid cancer or a benign thyroid nodule (not recorded which). Some clones in this sample may be carry-over from other donors' samples. Sequencing was done on a sample of blood. This sequence joins TRBV2 and TRBJ1-6, with 7 bases that match TRBD1. In nucleotides, the CDR3 is TGTGCCAGCAGTTTAATTCAGGGGGACGATTCACCCCTCCACTTT. Protein sequence: CASSLIQGDDSPLHF.